This TCR beta chain appears in the sequencing data of a study of T cell responses to AZD1222 COVID-19 vaccine. The CDR3 length is 14 residues. V gave up 3 bases and J gave up 0 bases, with 6 bases separating them. Germline V gives CDR1 SGHRS, CDR2 YFSETQ. The protocol was immunoSEQ multiplex PCR, while the TCRdb copy is restricted to in-frame clones and leaves out a portion. The sample lists about 100,000 clones, about 89% occurring once. The receptor was derived from an adult in good health. Sequencing was performed on peripheral blood, taken on day 0 of MenACWY control vaccination. The chain has TRBV5-1 and TRBJ1-4; D is undetermined. In DNA, the CDR3 is TGCGCCAGCAGCTCTCTTGCAACTAATGAAAAACTGTTTTTT. Amino acid sequence: CASSSLATNEKLFF.